The 11 T cell receptor beta chains presented below share a single source sample, sequenced in a study of identical twins. TCRdb passed the 5' RACE reads through MiXCR, listing each CDR3 protein once. Of around 1.7 million distinct CDR3 sequences in the sample, around 29% were seen once. Sequences were obtained from cord blood. The receptors were sampled from a newborn girl in good health.

V usage is TRBV2 and J usage is TRBJ2-6; D is possibly TRBD2 (5 bases). Germline CDR1 is SNHLY and CDR2 is FYNNEI. The CDR3 has 16 amino acids. The V gene lost 8 bases and the J gene lost 0 bases, with 14 bases spanning the gap. The CDR3 region is CASYWELVSGANVLTF. The DNA for the CDR3 is TGTGCCAGCTATTGGGAGCTTGTCTCTGGGGCCAACGTCCTGACTTTC.

This clonotype was counted at least ten times. CDR3 residues: CASSESNYGYTF. Written as DNA, the CDR3 is TGTGCCAGCAGTGAATCCAACTATGGCTACACCTTC. The chain joins TRBV2 to TRBJ1-2, with no clear D. The germline CDR1 and CDR2 sequences are SNHLY and FYNNEI. V was pared by 2 bases and J by 2 bases, with 3 bases between. This CDR3 region has 12 residues.

V gene TRBV12-3 or TRBV12-4 combines with J gene TRBJ2-7, with 10 bases matching TRBD2. Judging by the DNA end, TRBJ2-5 fits better; the J call may be wrong. The CDR3 loop spans 15 amino acids. In DNA, the CDR3 is TGTGCCAGCAGTGCCCGTGGAGCGGGGGGGGAGACCCAGTACTTC. This sequence encodes CASSARGAGGETQYF.

CDR3 coding DNA: TGCGCCAGCAGCCGGGGTGGGACTAGCGACAAAAACATTCAGTACTTC. This sequence encodes CASSRGGTSDKNIQYF. The V gene is TRBV5-1, the J gene TRBJ2-4, with TRBD2 matching over 10 bases. V shed 4 bases and J 3 bases; nucleotides not matched to a gene: 7. This CDR3 is built from 16 residues. In germline, CDR1 is SGHRS, CDR2 YFSETQ.

V is TRBV5-1 and J is TRBJ2-3, with D perhaps given as TRBD1 or TRBD2 (5 bases each). The germline V and J ends were trimmed by 0 bases and 4 bases, with 18 bases remaining between them. The germline V gene encodes CDR1 SGHRS and CDR2 YFSETQ. The CDR3 contains 17 residues. In DNA form, the CDR3 reads TGCGCCAGCAGCTTGGCCGGGGCGTCCCTCGAGGCAGATACGCAGTATTTT. It yields the protein CASSLAGASLEADTQYF.

This chain uses TRBV2 with TRBJ2-2; no clear D gene. The CDR3 has 15 amino acids. The V gene lost 7 bases and the J gene lost 0 bases, with 12 bases spanning the gap. Germline V lookup: CDR1 SNHLY, CDR2 FYNNEI. The CDR3 DNA follows: TGTGCCAGCAAGTTTGTCAGAACGAACACCGGGGAGCTGTTTTTT. Its translation: CASKFVRTNTGELFF.

Ten or more counts support this clonotype. The V and J genes are TRBV2 and TRBJ2-1, with 10 positions matching TRBD2. V trimming: 3 bases; J trimming: 5 bases; junction bases outside the gene matches: 10. Germline assignment: CDR1 SNHLY and CDR2 FYNNEI. The CDR3 has 17 residues. In nucleotides, the CDR3 is TGTGCCAGCAGTGACCGGTTCAGACTAGCGGGCCACAATGAGCAGTTCTTC. Its translation: CASSDRFRLAGHNEQFF.

The chain carries TRBV6-5 and TRBJ2-7; D unclear. Germline-derived CDR1 and CDR2 are MNHEY and SVGAGI. This CDR3 spans 14 amino acids. Trimming took off 3 bases at V and 1 base at J, with 10 bases between the two ends. This chain's CDR3 is CASSYTDFSYEQYF. CDR3 nucleotides: TGTGCCAGCAGTTATACTGATTTTTCCTACGAGCAGTACTTC.

This clonotype occurred a few times. The chain employs TRBV6-1 and TRBJ1-2; tentative D call: TRBD1 (5 bases). Trimming shortened V by 6 bases and J by 5 bases, and 19 bases separated the two germline ends. Germline CDR1 and CDR2: MNHNS and SASEGT. This CDR3 contains 15 residues. The CDR3, as DNA: TGTGCCAGCAGCCCGGGAGGGGCAATAGCTTATGGCTACACCTTC. This codes for CASSPGGAIAYGYTF.

V is TRBV12-3 or TRBV12-4 and J is TRBJ2-3; 8 nucleotides line up with TRBD2. The CDR3 runs 15 residues. V shed 6 bases, J shed 5 bases, and the junction held 10 bases outside the gene matches. Here the CDR3 reads CASSTGTSGGDTQYF. CDR3 DNA: TGTGCCAGCAGCACCGGGACTAGTGGGGGAGATACGCAGTATTTT.

This clonotype was detected many times. The chain uses TRBV18 and TRBJ2-4; D is unresolved. V lost 3 bases, J lost 0 bases, and 21 bases lay in between. This CDR3 is built from 19 residues. CDR1 is KGHSH and CDR2 is LQKENI in the germline V gene. The CDR3 DNA is TGTGCCAGCTCACCCACGATATCAGGTTCAGACCTAGCCAAAAACATTCAGTACTTC. This translates into CASSPTISGSDLAKNIQYF.